This T cell receptor (beta chain) was sequenced during a study of T cells in Graves' hyperthyroidism and ophthalmopathy. The study, taken as a whole, reports: Most thyroid-expanded clonotypes above 0.001 were also found in blood. In the analysis, a 13 V-J model separated ophthalmopathy from stable hyperthyroidism. Prediction of ophthalmopathy progression came a median approximately 6 months pre-onset.

Thyroid ultrasound and orbital computed tomography, with clinical symptoms and serum thyroxine and TRAb, informed diagnoses. TCR beta CDR3 region amplification was performed from RNA transcripts. During a first-round RT-PCR of the TCR CDR3, the HTBI primer set was used. In TCRdb, the multiplex PCR reads were re-called with MiXCR into one record per CDR3 protein. This table has approximately 510,000 distinct CDR3 sequences, 40% to 55% appearing once. This clonotype was seen ten or more times. Its cognate antigen is unknown. This receptor was obtained from an adult woman with Graves' disease, either hyperthyroidism or ophthalmopathy (not recorded which). The material sequenced was peripheral blood or thyroid tissue (not recorded which).

The CDR3 DNA is TGTGCCAGCAGCCCCCGTGGGACAGGGACTGAAGCTTTCTTT. Its protein product is CASSPRGTGTEAFF. The V call is TRBV7-9, the J call TRBJ1-1, with 9 bases aligning to TRBD1. The J segment lost 5 bases and the V segment lost 5 bases, leaving 6 bases of the junction unmatched. Germline-derived CDR1 and CDR2 are SEHNR and FQNEAQ (reference sequence). The CDR3 runs to 14 residues.